The entry below gives a single TCR beta chain sequence along with its context. Method: immunoSEQ multiplex PCR; TCRdb's copy keeps in-frame clones and lacks some. The sample lists just over 8,500 clones, about 74% seen once, with approximately 9% in the top ten. The sample comes from a study of chemoradiotherapy in HPV16-positive cancers. This TCR was sampled from a human donor with HPV-associated anogenital cancer. This sample was obtained from a patient who underwent chemoradiotherapy.

CDR3 residues: CASSPRGDTSQYF. Here the CDR3 DNA reads TGTGCCAGCTCACCACGGGGGGACACTTCCCAGTACTTC. This chain links TRBV18 with TRBJ2-5; D may be TRBD1 or TRBD2 (6 bases each). The germline V and J ends were trimmed by 1 base and 9 bases, with 12 bases remaining between them. The length of the CDR3 is 13 residues. Per the germline V gene, CDR1 is KGHSH and CDR2 is LQKENI.